This TCR beta chain was sequenced during a study of blood T cell repertoires in COVID-19. TCRdb's copy holds only in-frame clones and misses some; the assay was immunoSEQ multiplex PCR. Here the sample spans 52,000 or so clones, approximately 91% being singletons. The V segment lost 6 bases and the J segment 3 bases; nucleotides outside the gene matches: 8. The CDR3 length is 15 residues. Germline lookup yields CDR1 LNHDA and CDR2 SQIVND (reference sequence). Sequences were obtained from peripheral blood. This TCR came from a human donor in a cohort sampled during active COVID-19. This chain uses TRBV19 with TRBJ2-3, with TRBD2 matching over 8 bases. This CDR3 is CASRSGGGQTDTQYF. CDR3 sequence (DNA): TGTGCCAGTAGGTCCGGGGGGGGTCAGACAGATACGCAGTATTTT. Full variable domain (rest looked up from reference TRBV19 and TRBJ2-3): DGGITQSPKYLFRKEGQNVTLSCEQNLNHDAMYWYRQDPGQGLRLIYYSQIVNDFQKGDIAEGYSVSREKKESFPLTVTSAQKNPTAFYLCASRSGGGQTDTQYFGPGTRLTVL.